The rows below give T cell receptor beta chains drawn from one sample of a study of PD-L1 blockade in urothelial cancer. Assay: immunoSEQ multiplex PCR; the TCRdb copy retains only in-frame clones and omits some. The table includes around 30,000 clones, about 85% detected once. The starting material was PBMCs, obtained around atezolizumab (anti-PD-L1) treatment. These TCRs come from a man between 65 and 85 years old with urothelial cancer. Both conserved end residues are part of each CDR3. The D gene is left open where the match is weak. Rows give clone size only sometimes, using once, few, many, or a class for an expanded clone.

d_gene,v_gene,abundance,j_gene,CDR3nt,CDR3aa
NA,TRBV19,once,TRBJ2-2,TGTGCCAGTAGTATTGACTCGAGGAACACCGGGGAGCTGTTTTTT,CASSIDSRNTGELFF
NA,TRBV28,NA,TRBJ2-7,TGTGCCAGCAGGTTGACGGGATACGAGCAGTACTTC,CASRLTGYEQYF
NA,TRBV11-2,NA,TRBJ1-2,TGTGCCAGCAGCCGAGGGCAGCCCTATGGCTACACCTTC,CASSRGQPYGYTF
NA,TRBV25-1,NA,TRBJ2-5,TGTGCCAGCGGAACTCAGGACAGAAGCCCCCAAGAGACCCAGTACTTC,CASGTQDRSPQETQYF
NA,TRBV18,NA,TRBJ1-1,TGTGCCAGCTCACCAGAGACACGGACTGAAGCTTTCTTT,CASSPETRTEAFF
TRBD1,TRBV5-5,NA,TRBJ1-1,TGTGCCAGCAGCTTGGTCTCGACAGGGGGCGGAGCTTTCTTT,CASSLVSTGGGAFF
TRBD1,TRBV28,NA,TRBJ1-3,TGTGCCAGCAGTTTACTAGGGACAGGGGAAAACACCATATATTTT,CASSLLGTGENTIYF
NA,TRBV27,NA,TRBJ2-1,TGTGCCAGCAGTTTTGGGACTTCCTACAATGAGCAGTTCTTC,CASSFGTSYNEQFF
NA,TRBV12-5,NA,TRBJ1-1,TGTGCTAGTGGTTTGTGGGACTCAAAGAACACTGAAGCTTTCTTT,CASGLWDSKNTEAFF
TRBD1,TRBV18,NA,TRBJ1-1,TGTGCCAGCTCAAGGGACAGGGTGTCGACTGAAGCTTTCTTT,CASSRDRVSTEAFF
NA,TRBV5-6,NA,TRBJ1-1,TGTGCCAGCAGCTTTCTAACCTCCGAAGCTTTCTTT,CASSFLTSEAFF
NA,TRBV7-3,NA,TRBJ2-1,TGTGCCAGCAGCGAAGGGGGGGGCTCCTACAATGAGCAGTTCTTC,CASSEGGGSYNEQFF
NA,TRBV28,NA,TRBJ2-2,TGTGCCAGCAGTTTCTCAGGGGACGGCGGGGAGCTGTTTTTT,CASSFSGDGGELFF
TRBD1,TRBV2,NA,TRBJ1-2,TGTGCCAGCAATAAGGGACAGGGTTTAAGAGGCTACACCTTC,CASNKGQGLRGYTF
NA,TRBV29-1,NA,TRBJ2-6,TGCAGCGTTAGGACAGGGAGGGACTCTGGGGCCAACGTCCTGACTTTC,CSVRTGRDSGANVLTF
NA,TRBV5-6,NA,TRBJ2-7,TGTGCCAGCAGCTTGGGATCCATTTTCTCCACGGGGGAGCAGTACTTC,CASSLGSIFSTGEQYF
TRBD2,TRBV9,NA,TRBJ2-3,TGTGCCAGCAGCGTAGGGGCGGGGGGGCCGGTAGATACGCAGTATTTT,CASSVGAGGPVDTQYF
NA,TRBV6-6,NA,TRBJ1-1,TGTGCCAGCAGTTACAAGGGCGGGGACACTGAAGCTTTCTTT,CASSYKGGDTEAFF
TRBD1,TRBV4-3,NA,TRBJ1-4,TGCGCCAGCAGCCTACAGGAAGGGGGCGAAAAACTGTTTTTT,CASSLQEGGEKLFF
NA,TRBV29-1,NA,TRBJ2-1,TGCAGCGGCCAAGTGGCAGACTATTACAATGAGCAGTTCTTC,CSGQVADYYNEQFF
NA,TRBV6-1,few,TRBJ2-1,TGTGCCAGCAGTGAAGCCACCGCTAGCGCCCACAATGAGCAGTTCTTC,CASSEATASAHNEQFF
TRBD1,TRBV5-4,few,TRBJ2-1,TGTGCCAGCAGTAGGACAGGGGGGAATGAGCAGTTCTTC,CASSRTGGNEQFF
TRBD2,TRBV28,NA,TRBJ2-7,TGTGCCAGCAGTACTCTAGCGGGAGGATCCTACGAGCAGTACTTC,CASSTLAGGSYEQYF
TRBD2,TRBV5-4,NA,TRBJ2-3,TGTGCCAGCAGCGGGACTAGCGGCACAGATACGCAGTATTTT,CASSGTSGTDTQYF
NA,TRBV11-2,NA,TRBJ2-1,TGTGCCAGCAGCTTAGCGGCAGGGGCCAACAATGAGCAGTTCTTC,CASSLAAGANNEQFF
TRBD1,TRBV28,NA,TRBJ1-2,TGTGCCAGCATAGGAGGGGGCTTCTATGGCTACACCTTC,CASIGGGFYGYTF
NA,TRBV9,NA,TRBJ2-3,TGTGCCAGCAGCGTAGTGGGCAGCACAGATACGCAGTATTTT,CASSVVGSTDTQYF
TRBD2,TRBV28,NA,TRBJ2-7,TGTGCCAGCAGTTTCACACTAGCGGACCCATCCGGCCACGAGCAGTACTTC,CASSFTLADPSGHEQYF
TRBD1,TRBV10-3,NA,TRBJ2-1,TGTGCCATCAAGGACAGGCTGAACCACAATGAGCAGTTCTTC,CAIKDRLNHNEQFF
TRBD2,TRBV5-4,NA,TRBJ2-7,TGTGCCAGCAGCTTGGATAGCGGGAGGGTGAACGAGCAGTACTTC,CASSLDSGRVNEQYF
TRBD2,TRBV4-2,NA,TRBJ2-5,TGTGCCAGCAGCCAACCTTTAGCGGGAGGGGTAACGACCCAGTACTTC,CASSQPLAGGVTTQYF
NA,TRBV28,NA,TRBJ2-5,TGTGCCAGCAGTCCCAACGATCTCTATGGAGAGACCCAGTACTTC,CASSPNDLYGETQYF
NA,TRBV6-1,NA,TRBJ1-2,TGTGCCAGCAGTGAAGCGGCCCGAGGGGGCTACACCTTC,CASSEAARGGYTF
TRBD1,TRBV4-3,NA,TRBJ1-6,TGCGCCAGCAGCCGGAAACAGGGGGGCAATTCACCCCTCCACTTT,CASSRKQGGNSPLHF
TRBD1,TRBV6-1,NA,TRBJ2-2,TGTGCCAGCAGGGAAAGGGGACAGGGCGGCGCCGGGGAGCTGTTTTTT,CASRERGQGGAGELFF
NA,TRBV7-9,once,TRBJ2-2,TGTGCCAGCAGCCGACAGGGAGGCTTGAACACCGGGGAGCTGTTTTTT,CASSRQGGLNTGELFF
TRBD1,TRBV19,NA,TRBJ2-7,TGTGCCAGTAGTTTCGACAGGGGATACAGCGAGCAGTACTTC,CASSFDRGYSEQYF
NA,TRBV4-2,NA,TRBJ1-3,TGTGCCAGCAGCCAAGAGTTGAGCTTGTTCTCTGGAAACACCATATATTTT,CASSQELSLFSGNTIYF
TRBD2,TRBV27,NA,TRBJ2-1,TGTGCCAGCAGTACGCGACTAGCGGGGGGGATCTACAATGAGCAGTTCTTC,CASSTRLAGGIYNEQFF
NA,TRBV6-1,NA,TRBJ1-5,TGTGCCAGCAGTGAAGCGCTTCAGGGGTCCCAGCCCCAGCATTTT,CASSEALQGSQPQHF
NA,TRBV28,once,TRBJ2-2,TGTGCCAGCAGTCTGCGGTGGGGCGCCGGGGAGCTGTTTTTT,CASSLRWGAGELFF
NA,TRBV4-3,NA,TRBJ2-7,TGCGCCAGCAGCCAAGTCTGGGACACCAACTACGAGCAGTACTTC,CASSQVWDTNYEQYF
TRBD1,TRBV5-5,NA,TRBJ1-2,TGTGCCAGCCGATTACTCCCCGGGACAGGGAACTATGGCTACACCTTC,CASRLLPGTGNYGYTF
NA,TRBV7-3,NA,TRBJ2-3,TGTGCCAGCAGCTTAATCCCGAGCACAGATACGCAGTATTTT,CASSLIPSTDTQYF
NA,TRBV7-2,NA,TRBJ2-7,TGTGCCAGCAGCTTAGGCAGGGCCGCGCCCGAGCAGTACTTC,CASSLGRAAPEQYF
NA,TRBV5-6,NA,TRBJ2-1,TGTGCCAGCAGCTTGGGCAGGATAGACTACAATGAGCAGTTCTTC,CASSLGRIDYNEQFF
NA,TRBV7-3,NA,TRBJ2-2,TGTGCCAGCAGCTTAACAGGGCAGGGGACCGGGGAGCTGTTTTTT,CASSLTGQGTGELFF
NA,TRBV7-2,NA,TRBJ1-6,TGTGCCAGCAGCTTAGTGGCAGACTATAATTCACCCCTCCACTTT,CASSLVADYNSPLHF
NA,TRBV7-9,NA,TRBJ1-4,TGTGCCAGCAGCGTTCGGGGTACAACTAATGAAAAACTGTTTTTT,CASSVRGTTNEKLFF
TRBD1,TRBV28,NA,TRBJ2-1,TGTGCCAGCAGTTCACAGACAGGGGGCCGGGGGCAGTTCTTC,CASSSQTGGRGQFF
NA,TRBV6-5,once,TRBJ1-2,TGTGCCAGCAGTTCGGAGGGCTTAGGGTATGGCTACACCTTC,CASSSEGLGYGYTF
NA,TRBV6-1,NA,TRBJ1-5,TGTGCCATACAGGGCTTCAATCAGCCCCAGCATTTT,CAIQGFNQPQHF
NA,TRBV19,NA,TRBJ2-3,TGTGCCAGTAGAAGTGGGGAGGAGGGAGATACGCAGTATTTT,CASRSGEEGDTQYF
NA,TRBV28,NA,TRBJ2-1,TGTGCCAGCAGTTTACCCGGGGTCTACAATGAGCAGTTCTTC,CASSLPGVYNEQFF
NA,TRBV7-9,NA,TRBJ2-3,TGTGCCAGCAGCTCGTTACTAACCGCTAGCACAGATACGCAGTATTTT,CASSSLLTASTDTQYF
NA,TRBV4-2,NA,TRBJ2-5,TGTGCCAGCAGCCTGTCCCCAGCGACCCAAGAGACCCAGTACTTC,CASSLSPATQETQYF